This T cell receptor beta chain is drawn from a study of blood T cell repertoires in COVID-19. The overall study: Samples representing acute and convalescent COVID-19 were sourced from the United States, Italy and Spain. T cells, B-cell-depleted T cells, or PBMCs supplied cDNA or gDNA.

In the source study's methods: By means of reference gene primer amplification, nucleated cell counts were estimated. Using immunoSEQ multiplex PCR, the repertoire was profiled, and TCRdb retains in-frame clones only, with some absent. The DNA was the basis for D and trimming; V, J and clone size are from that table. The sample yields approximately 310,000 clones, about 89% seen once. CDR1 is SEHNR and CDR2 is FQNEAQ in the germline V gene (reference sequence). CDR3 size: 14 residues. V was pared by 5 bases and J by 8 bases, with 18 bases between. Recruits, aged about 18 to 100 years, lived in 24 US areas.

The specimen sequenced was PBMCs or T cells enriched from blood (not recorded which). The chain uses TRBV7-9 and TRBJ1-2; D may be TRBD1 (5 bases). The clonotype was recovered from a man between 60 and 75 years old who had recovered from COVID-19. This CDR3 is CASSPETEGRGYTF. Written as DNA, the CDR3 is TGTGCCAGCAGCCCCGAGACGGAGGGACGGGGCTACACCTTC.